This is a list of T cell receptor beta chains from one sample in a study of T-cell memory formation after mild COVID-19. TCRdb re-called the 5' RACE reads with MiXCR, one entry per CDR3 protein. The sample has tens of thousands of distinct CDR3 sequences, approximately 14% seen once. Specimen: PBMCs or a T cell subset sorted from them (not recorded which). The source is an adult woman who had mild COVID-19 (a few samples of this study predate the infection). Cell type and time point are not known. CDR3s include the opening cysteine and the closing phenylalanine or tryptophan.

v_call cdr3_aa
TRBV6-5 CASSQPYRGEKETQYF
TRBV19 CASMEGSSYNEQFF
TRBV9 CASSASGTALVRTGELFF
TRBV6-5 CASSPGQGLNEQYF
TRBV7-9 CASSLRREATQYF
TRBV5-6 CASSLRPGQGADEQFF
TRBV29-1 CSVEVVGSQETQYF
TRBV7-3 CASSPLSSGGAYTQYF
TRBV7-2 CASSQRTSGLLSDEQYF
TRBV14 CASSLLTSGSYNEQFF
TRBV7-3 CASSLLRLAGGSTDTQYF
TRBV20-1 CSAKPGLAAAYEQYF
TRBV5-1 CASSFRLAGADTQYF
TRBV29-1 CSVGVERGNEQFF
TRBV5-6 CASSPGDRTDTQYF
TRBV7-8 CATRLQDPGWGTNTGELFF
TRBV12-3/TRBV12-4 CASSLAPAYEQYF
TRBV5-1 CASSLVAQGLSEAFF
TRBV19 CASSTRQNTIYF
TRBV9 CASSEGQGGDNEQFF
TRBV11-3 CASSSYGDREGTQYF
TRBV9 CASSVSGEPSGNTIYF
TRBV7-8 CASSLGFNEQFF
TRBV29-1 CSVEEENSYEQYF
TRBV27 CASSEPDRANTGELFF
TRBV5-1 CASSMGDYGYTF
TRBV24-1 CATSVISGGSNGDEQFF
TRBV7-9 CASSPGGGYEQYF
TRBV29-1 CSVEGGRGSYEQYF
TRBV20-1 CSARDHTGPSTDTQYF
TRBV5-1 CASSLDKPSYNEQFF
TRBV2 CASSEASAGMAFNEQFF
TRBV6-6 CASSYYPVLNQPQHF
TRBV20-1 CSATFKGQGNYEQYF
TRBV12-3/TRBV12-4 CASSPGLAGVEGNEQFF
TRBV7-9 CASSLPEASGIYEQFF
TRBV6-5 CGSSYGGGAYTGELFF
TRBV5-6 CASSFFGGAGTDTQYF
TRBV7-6 CASSLISGSLREQYF
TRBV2 CASSSPGTGANTEAFF
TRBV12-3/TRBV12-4 CASSPREVNGYTF
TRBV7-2 CASSPGVGMNGYTF
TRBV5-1 CASSPLEGEGSYEQYF
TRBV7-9 CASHGSDRVFYGYTF
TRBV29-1 CSVDLGRDDTEAFF
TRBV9 CASSPRGLRGYTF
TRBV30 CAWKRSARGELFF
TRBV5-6 CASSRYDRASTDTQYF
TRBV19 CASSIVTTDTQYF
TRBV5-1 CASSLAPRPSYEQYF
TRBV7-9 CASSLEVREGDNEQFF
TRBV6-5 CASSYTGGQETQYF
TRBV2 CASKSGSSYNEQFF
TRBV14 CASSHMTGRNNYGYTF
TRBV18 CASSPQSEANTEAFF